This entry describes one T cell receptor (beta chain). Tissue used contained more than 20% tumor on H&E. The entry originates in a study of glioma-infiltrating T cells after dendritic cell vaccination. Study background: The resection used for tumor lysate supplied the residual fresh-frozen pretreatment tumor.

Generated by immunoSEQ multiplex PCR, the TCRdb table keeps only in-frame clones and is missing some. The table lists over a thousand clones, more than 80% of them singletons. CDR1 SGHRS and CDR2 YFSETQ come from the germline V gene. The CDR3 contains 14 residues. V was clipped by 5 bases and J by 4 bases; unmatched bases: 4. The chain has TRBV5-1 and TRBJ1-4; 8 bases match TRBD1. The sequence was collected from a human donor with glioblastoma. Material: tumor tissue, obtained before dendritic cell vaccination. CDR3 residues: CASRTGGRNEKLFF. The CDR3 nucleotides read TGCGCCAGCAGAACAGGGGGACGTAATGAAAAACTGTTTTTT.